Below are 22 T cell receptor beta chains sequenced from a single sample in a study of CD8+ T cells in alopecia areata. Specified treatment: oral pan-JAK inhibitor, 5-10 mg twice daily. Once RNA had been extracted, it was reverse transcribed into cDNA to act as the sequencing template. TCRdb's table, derived via immunoSEQ multiplex PCR, lists solely in-frame clones and lacks some. The data hold 200,000 or so clones, with about three fifths observed a single time. Sample: CD4+ T cells sorted from blood, taken at week 24, from a patient treated with tofacitinib. The receptors derive from a human donor with alopecia areata.

This clone turned up a few times. The V and J genes are TRBV5-1 and TRBJ2-7, with a possible D match to TRBD1 (5 bases). Trimming left V 0 bases short and J 2 bases short, with 9 bases between. The CDR3 has 14 amino acids. Germline CDR1 is SGHRS and CDR2 is YFSETQ. Written as DNA, the CDR3 is TGCGCCAGCAGCTTGGCAACAGGTACCTACGAGCAGTACTTC. This sequence encodes CASSLATGTYEQYF.

The chain has TRBV7-3 and TRBJ2-3; 8 positions match TRBD1. V lost 5 bases and J lost 2; bases outside the gene matches: 3. Per the germline V gene, CDR1 is SGHTA and CDR2 is FQGTGA. The CDR3 consists of 14 residues. In DNA, the CDR3 is TGTGCCAGCAGCCCGGACAGGGTCACAGATACGCAGTATTTT. Protein: CASSPDRVTDTQYF.

This clone was counted at least ten times. The chain links TRBV5-4 to TRBJ2-7; tentatively, D is TRBD2 (7 bases). This CDR3 has 14 residues. Germline lookup yields CDR1 SGHNT and CDR2 YYREEE (reference sequence). The V gene lost 4 bases and the J gene lost 3 bases, with 14 bases spanning the gap. The CDR3 DNA reads as TGTGCCAGCAGCGTGCGGGGGCCGAACTACGAGCAGTACTTC. It is translated as CASSVRGPNYEQYF.

The chain joins TRBV6-5 to TRBJ2-5; TRBD1 is a possible D gene (6 bases). V lost 4 bases and J lost 9, with 15 bases in between. Germline V gene data show CDR1 as MNHEY and CDR2 as SVGAGI. This CDR3 is built from 13 residues. For the CDR3, the DNA is TGTGCCAGCAGTTCGCAACAGGGAATGCCCCAGTACTTC. Its translation: CASSSQQGMPQYF.

This sequence joins TRBV30 and TRBJ2-3, with 8 bases fitting TRBD2. The CDR3 runs 15 residues. CDR1 is GTSNPN, CDR2 SVGIG, per germline (reference sequence). The J segment lost 0 bases and the V segment lost 0 bases, leaving 2 bases of the junction unmatched. Written as DNA, the CDR3 is TGTGCCTGGAGTGTACTAGCGGAAAGCACAGATACGCAGTATTTT. This codes for CAWSVLAESTDTQYF.

The table lists this clone with a few counts. The V gene is TRBV19, the J gene TRBJ1-1, with no clear D. CDR1 LNHDA and CDR2 SQIVND come from the germline V gene (reference sequence). This CDR3 spans 14 amino acids. Trimming shortened V by 3 bases and J by 0 bases, and 8 bases separated the two germline ends. CDR3 amino acids: CASSIGLMNTEAFF. The CDR3 DNA reads as TGTGCCAGTAGTATTGGGCTAATGAACACTGAAGCTTTCTTT.

The genes are TRBV9 and TRBJ2-5, with D maybe TRBD1 (5 bases). CDR1 is SGDLS, CDR2 YYNGEE, per germline. This CDR3 spans 15 amino acids. V gave up 3 bases and J gave up 5 bases, with 17 bases separating them. In DNA form, the CDR3 reads TGTGCCAGCAGCGGCGGACAAGGTCCCCTTGAGACCCAGTACTTC. This codes for CASSGGQGPLETQYF.

This chain uses TRBV5-1 with TRBJ1-1; D is uncertain. The CDR3 covers 14 residues. Trimming stripped 0 bases from V and 1 base from J, with 7 bases between. Germline V CDR1 and CDR2: SGHRS, YFSETQ. The CDR3 bases are TGCGCCAGCAGCTTGGCACCTGGGAACACTGAAGCTTTCTTT. It yields the protein CASSLAPGNTEAFF.

The chain links TRBV4-3 to TRBJ2-5; D tentatively fits TRBD1 or TRBD2 (7 bases each). This CDR3 has 16 residues. CDR1 is LGHNA, CDR2 YSLEER, per germline. V was pared by 0 bases and J by 6 bases, with 17 bases between. CDR3 DNA: TGCGCCAGCAGCCAAGATGTTCAGGGGGGGGCGAAGACCCAGTACTTC. Protein product: CASSQDVQGGAKTQYF.

V is TRBV7-9 and J is TRBJ2-2; 10 bases line up with TRBD2. CDR3 length: 15 residues. CDR1 SEHNR and CDR2 FQNEAQ come from the germline V gene (reference sequence). The junction had 0 bases not matched to a gene; V was cut back by 4 bases and J by 1 base. This CDR3 is CASSWTSGNTGELFF. The CDR3 nucleotides read TGTGCCAGCAGCTGGACTAGCGGGAACACCGGGGAGCTGTTTTTT.

This clone was found once. This chain joins TRBV7-9 and TRBJ2-5, with 13 bases fitting TRBD2. The V and J ends lost 6 bases and 5 bases, in that order; junction bases with no gene match: 6. The CDR3 is 15 amino acids. Germline assignment: CDR1 SEHNR and CDR2 FQNEAQ (reference sequence). Here the CDR3 reads CASRTGTSGTETQYF. The CDR3 bases are TGTGCCAGCAGGACTGGGACTAGCGGGACGGAGACCCAGTACTTC. The whole variable domain, filled in from reference TRBV7-9 and TRBJ2-5, reads DTGVSQNPRHKITKRGQNVTFRCDPISEHNRLYWYRQTLGQGPEFLTYFQNEAQLEKSRLLSDRFSAERPKGSFSTLEIQRTEQGDSAMYLCASRTGTSGTETQYFGPGTRLLVL.

The table lists this clone with a few counts. The chain has TRBV18 and TRBJ2-1; 8 bases line up with TRBD1. V lost 3 bases and J lost 5; bases outside the gene matches: 3. The CDR3 runs to 14 residues. Germline-derived CDR1 and CDR2 are KGHSH and LQKENI. CDR3: CASSPLGQDNEQFF. The CDR3 DNA reads as TGTGCCAGCTCACCGCTGGGACAGGACAATGAGCAGTTCTTC.

This chain joins TRBV7-9 and TRBJ1-1; D gene ambiguous. This CDR3 contains 14 residues. Trimming left V 7 bases short and J 4 bases short, with 16 bases between. Germline CDR1 and CDR2: SEHNR and FQNEAQ (reference sequence). DNA of the CDR3: TGTGCCAGCAACCCTGAGGAAGGGAGCACTGAAGCTTTCTTT. Translated: CASNPEEGSTEAFF.

This chain joins TRBV4-3 and TRBJ1-1, with 8 positions matching TRBD1. Unmatched junction bases numbered 2, after V lost 4 bases and J lost 1 base. The CDR3 is made up of 14 amino acids. Germline V lookup: CDR1 LGHNA, CDR2 YSLEER. CDR3 residues: CASSPGTGNTEAFF. The CDR3 region has the DNA TGCGCCAGCAGCCCCGGGACAGGGAACACTGAAGCTTTCTTT.

This clone was found once. Other DNA sequences in this specimen translate into the identical CDR3. The V gene is TRBV29-1, the J gene TRBJ2-5; 8 bases fit TRBD2. Trimming at V came to 4 bases and at J to 4 bases, leaving 5 bases not matched to a gene. CDR3 length equals 13 residues. Germline CDR1 reads SQVTM; CDR2 reads ANQGSEA. The CDR3 reads CSVGRGGGETQYF. The CDR3 DNA follows: TGCAGCGTTGGCCGGGGGGGTGGAGAGACCCAGTACTTC. Based on the CDR3 plus reference TRBV29-1 and TRBJ2-5, the full variable domain is SAVISQKPSRDICQRGTSLTIQCQVDSQVTMMFWYRQQPGQSLTLIATANQGSEATYESGFVIDKFPISRPNLTFSTLTVSNMSPEDSSIYLCSVGRGGGETQYFGPGTRLLVL.

The rearrangement joins TRBV7-2 to TRBJ2-1; 8 bases align to TRBD2. Per germline, CDR1 SGHTA and CDR2 FQGNSA. This CDR3 spans 13 amino acids. J gave up 10 bases and V 3 bases, and 5 bases lay outside the gene matches. In DNA, the CDR3 is TGTGCCAGCAGCTTTAGCGAGCGGGAGGAGCAGTTCTTC. Protein sequence: CASSFSEREEQFF.

V is TRBV7-9 and J is TRBJ1-2, with TRBD1 as a possible D gene (6 bases). The CDR3 is 13 residues long. In germline, CDR1 is SEHNR, CDR2 FQNEAQ (reference sequence). V was shortened by 6 bases and J by 6 bases, with 14 bases between the two germline ends. CDR3 amino acids: CASRLAGADGYTF. In DNA, the CDR3 is TGTGCCAGCAGGTTGGCGGGGGCAGATGGCTACACCTTC.

This clone showed up just a few times. The chain couples TRBV9 to TRBJ2-5, with D perhaps matching TRBD2 (5 bases). Germline CDR1 reads SGDLS; CDR2 reads YYNGEE. Trimming removed 3 bases at V and 14 bases at J, with 20 bases between. The CDR3 covers 13 residues. This CDR3 reads CASSDGVGVPEYF. CDR3 nucleotide sequence: TGTGCCAGCAGCGACGGGGTGGGAGTACCAGAATACTTC. The full variable domain, completed using reference TRBV9 and TRBJ2-5, is DSGVTQTPKHLITATGQRVTLRCSPRSGDLSVYWYQQSLDQGLQFLIQYYNGEERAKGNILERFSAQQFPDLHSELNLSSLELGDSALYFCASSDGVGVPEYFGPGTRLLVL.

V usage is TRBV20-1 and J usage is TRBJ2-7; 7 nucleotides line up with TRBD1. Trimming took 6 bases from V and 11 from J; bases not matched to a gene: 10. The CDR3 sequence is 11 residues long. The V gene's germline CDR1 is DFQATT and CDR2 SNEGSKA (reference sequence). The CDR3 nucleotides are TGCAGTGCCAGTATACAGGGGTGGGAGTACTTC. Translated, it gives CSASIQGWEYF.

V gene TRBV19 combines with J gene TRBJ1-5, with 7 bases fitting TRBD1. The ends lost 9 bases at V and 4 bases at J; junction bases unmatched: 6. The CDR3 consists of 13 residues. Germline V lookup: CDR1 LNHDA, CDR2 SQIVND (reference sequence). The CDR3, as DNA: TGTGCCAGCAACAGGGGCCTGAATCAGCCCCAGCATTTT. It is translated as CASNRGLNQPQHF.

This clone was found a few times. The chain employs TRBV4-3 and TRBJ2-6; TRBD1 matches at 9 bases. V dropped 4 bases and J dropped 0; count of bases not matched to a gene: 4. This CDR3 is 17 amino acids long. Germline V gene data show CDR1 as LGHNA and CDR2 as YSLEER. The CDR3 protein is CASSRGQGSSGANVLTF. For the CDR3, the DNA is TGCGCCAGCAGCCGGGGACAGGGAAGCTCTGGGGCCAACGTCCTGACTTTC.

This clone has just one count. The V gene is TRBV29-1, the J gene TRBJ2-1, with a tentative D call TRBD1 (5 bases). The germline V gene has CDR1 SQVTM and CDR2 ANQGSEA. This CDR3 spans 11 amino acids. Trimming pared 6 bases from V and 7 bases from J, leaving 10 bases between. CDR3 DNA: TGCAGCGTAGTAACAGGTAATGAGCAGTTCTTC. Residues: CSVVTGNEQFF.